Below are 19 T cell receptor beta chains sequenced from a single sample in a study of CD8 T cells in ankylosing spondylitis. These receptors' antigens are unknown. Study-level results: A TCR beta motif of fewer than 10 highly homologous variants seemed to mark ankylosing spondylitis blood.

TCRdb itself ran the 5' RACE reads through MiXCR, one entry per CDR3 protein. The table shows around 430,000 distinct CDR3 sequences, with 17% occurring only once. Source material: blood, either unsorted or a sorted T cell fraction (not recorded which). All receptors come from a male donor with ankylosing spondylitis.

This clonotype has a count of ten or more. The chain recombines TRBV4-1 with TRBJ1-1, with D possibly TRBD1 on 5 matching bases. The CDR3 covers 14 residues. CDR1 and CDR2 from the germline V gene are MGHRA and YSYEKL. Trimming took off 4 bases at V and 6 bases at J, with 15 bases between the two ends. This CDR3 is CASSPGQGRAEAFF. In DNA form, the CDR3 reads TGCGCCAGCAGCCCCGGCCAGGGAAGGGCTGAAGCTTTCTTT.

This clonotype was counted once. V is TRBV20-1 and J is TRBJ2-3; D could derive from TRBD1 or TRBD2 (5 bases each). CDR3 length: 15 amino acids. Germline V gene lookup returns CDR1 DFQATT and CDR2 SNEGSKA (reference sequence). The V gene lost 6 bases and the J gene lost 4 bases, with 20 bases spanning the gap. The CDR3 loop is CSATNPGRGADTQYF. CDR3 DNA: TGCAGTGCCACAAACCCGGGGAGAGGGGCAGATACGCAGTATTTT.

The chain employs TRBV7-9 and TRBJ2-7, with no clear D. V was cut by 1 base and J by 3 bases, with 7 bases left in between. CDR1 and CDR2 from the germline V gene are SEHNR and FQNEAQ (reference sequence). CDR3 length: 13 residues. The CDR3 loop reads CASSLGRYYEQYF. The CDR3 coding sequence is TGTGCCAGCAGCTTAGGTCGGTACTACGAGCAGTACTTC. Variable domain in full (rest from reference TRBV7-9 and TRBJ2-7): DTGVSQNPRHKITKRGQNVTFRCDPISEHNRLYWYRQTLGQGPEFLTYFQNEAQLEKSRLLSDRFSAERPKGSFSTLEIQRTEQGDSAMYLCASSLGRYYEQYFGPGTRLTVT.

This sequence joins TRBV5-1 and TRBJ2-3, with 9 bases lining up with TRBD2. V was clipped by 3 bases and J by 4 bases; unmatched bases: 6. The CDR3 has 15 residues. Germline V gene lookup returns CDR1 SGHRS and CDR2 YFSETQ. CDR3 bases: TGCGCCAGCAGCTGGGGTAGCGGGGGACCAGATACGCAGTATTTT. Encoded protein: CASSWGSGGPDTQYF.

This clonotype is a singleton in its sample. The genes are TRBV6-1 and TRBJ2-1, with a tentative D call TRBD2 (5 bases). There are 15 residues in the CDR3. V lost 6 bases, J lost 0 bases, and 12 bases lay in between. Germline V CDR1 and CDR2: MNHNS, SASEGT. CDR3 sequence: CASSRTPSSYNEQFF. The DNA for the CDR3 is TGTGCCAGCAGCCGGACTCCGAGCTCCTACAATGAGCAGTTCTTC.

This clonotype was counted only a few times. CDR3 DNA: TGTGCCATCAGTGAACTAGCGGAACACACCGGGGAGCTGTTTTTT. Encoded protein: CAISELAEHTGELFF. The chain has TRBV10-3 and TRBJ2-2, with 8 bases that match TRBD2. J gave up 3 bases and V 3 bases, and 3 bases lay outside the gene matches. The CDR3 runs 15 residues. In germline, CDR1 is ENHRY, CDR2 SYGVKD.

The table lists this clonotype with a few counts. CDR3 protein: CASGPDSNQPQHF. In nucleotides, the CDR3 is TGTGCTAGTGGTCCGGACAGCAATCAGCCCCAGCATTTT. The V and J genes are TRBV12-5 and TRBJ1-5; no clear D gene. The germline V gene encodes CDR1 LGHNT and CDR2 FRNRAP. The CDR3 totals 13 residues. Trimming took 5 bases from V and 1 from J, leaving 6 bases between them. Variable domain in full (rest from reference TRBV12-5 and TRBJ1-5): DARVTQTPRHKVTEMGQEVTMRCQPILGHNTVFWYRQTMMQGLELLAYFRNRAPLDDSGMPKDRFSAEMPDATLATLKIQPSEPRDSAVYFCASGPDSNQPQHFGDGTRLSIL.

V and J are TRBV14 and TRBJ2-1; D is unclear. With 3 bases removed from V and 8 bases from J, the gap between germline ends came to 14 bases. CDR1 is SGHDN, CDR2 FVKESK, per germline. The CDR3 sequence is 14 residues long. CDR3 loop: CASSQQSYLDEQFF. CDR3 nucleotide sequence: TGTGCCAGCAGCCAGCAGTCCTACCTTGATGAGCAGTTCTTC.

This clonotype was picked up a small number of times. The chain combines TRBV12-3 or TRBV12-4 with TRBJ1-5; maybe TRBD1 (5 bases). This CDR3 is 14 amino acids long. Trimming shortened V by 4 bases and J by 9 bases, and 16 bases separated the two germline ends. The DNA of the CDR3 is TGTGCCAGCAGTTCCCGGACACCCCTCGGGCCCCAGCATTTT. It is translated as CASSSRTPLGPQHF.

This clonotype was counted a few times. The chain links TRBV20-1 to TRBJ1-2; a weak D match, TRBD1 (6 bases). Germline V gives CDR1 DFQATT, CDR2 SNEGSKA (reference sequence). The CDR3 sequence is 14 residues long. V lost 6 bases and J lost 6, with 20 bases in between. The CDR3 nucleotides read TGCAGTGCAACAAACAGGGCCCCATCTCATGGCTACACCTTC. Encoded protein: CSATNRAPSHGYTF.

The gene calls are TRBV29-1 and TRBJ2-7, with unresolved D. Germline V gene lookup returns CDR1 SQVTM and CDR2 ANQGSEA. The length of the CDR3 is 11 residues. Deletions cut 5 bases from V and 4 bases from J, with 9 bases between. The CDR3 protein is CSVFLHYEQYF. CDR3 nucleotides: TGCAGCGTTTTTCTCCATTACGAGCAGTACTTC.

This clonotype was seen repeatedly, ten times or more. The chain's CDR3 is CSAKGQASNQPQHF. The CDR3 DNA reads as TGCAGTGCCAAGGGACAGGCCAGCAATCAGCCCCAGCATTTT. The rearrangement links TRBV20-1 to TRBJ1-5; 8 bases line up with TRBD1. Germline CDR1 is DFQATT and CDR2 is SNEGSKA (reference sequence). The CDR3 extends over 14 amino acids. V shed 6 bases and J 1 base; nucleotides not matched to a gene: 5.

This clonotype was found a few times. CDR3 region: CATSLRGSYEQYF. DNA of the CDR3: TGTGCCACCAGCCTACGGGGGTCCTACGAGCAGTACTTC. This sequence joins TRBV15 and TRBJ2-7, with D perhaps TRBD2 (6 bases). CDR3 length equals 13 residues. V shed 5 bases and J shed 1 base, with 9 bases lying between them. Germline CDR1 is LNHNV and CDR2 is YYDKDF (reference sequence).

In its sample, this clonotype was seen a few times. The chain uses TRBV5-1 and TRBJ1-1; D is uncertain. Germline V gene sequence: CDR1 SGHRS, CDR2 YFSETQ. The CDR3 extends over 14 amino acids. V was shortened by 1 base and J by 2 bases, with 9 bases between the two germline ends. The CDR3 DNA sequence: TGCGCCAGCAGCTTGATGCCCCTCAACACTGAAGCTTTCTTT. Translation gives CASSLMPLNTEAFF.

CDR3 sequence reads: CSARRTGVNYGYTF. The CDR3 DNA sequence: TGCAGTGCTAGAAGGACAGGGGTCAACTATGGCTACACCTTC. V and J are TRBV20-1 and TRBJ1-2, with 9 nucleotides matching TRBD1. The CDR3 length is 14 residues. V dropped 2 bases and J dropped 2; count of bases not matched to a gene: 3. Germline CDR1 is DFQATT and CDR2 is SNEGSKA (reference sequence).

This clonotype occurred a few times. The V gene is TRBV20-1, the J gene TRBJ2-2; 7 nucleotides align to TRBD2. The V gene end was trimmed by 0 bases and the J gene end by 0 bases; junction bases not matched to a gene: 7. Germline values: CDR1 DFQATT, CDR2 SNEGSKA (reference sequence). This CDR3 contains 17 residues. As DNA, the CDR3 is TGCAGTGCTAGAGACCCGAAGACTAGCCCGAACACCGGGGAGCTGTTTTTT. Translated, it gives CSARDPKTSPNTGELFF.

CDR3 DNA: TGTGCCAGCAGTTTATCCCGGACTGCTGTCCCCCTCCACTTT. This encodes CASSLSRTAVPLHF. The chain is built from TRBV12-3 or TRBV12-4 and TRBJ1-6; no clear D. With 2 bases removed from V and 13 bases from J, the gap between germline ends came to 15 bases. The CDR3 has 14 amino acids.

The table lists this clonotype with a few counts. This chain joins TRBV5-4 and TRBJ1-2, with D tentatively TRBD1 (5 bases). Trimming stripped 4 bases from V and 0 bases from J, with 19 bases between. CDR1 is SGHNT and CDR2 is YYREEE in the germline V gene (reference sequence). This CDR3 is 17 amino acids long. CDR3 sequence reads: CASSGTGVTISNYGYTF. CDR3 DNA sequence: TGTGCCAGCAGCGGAACAGGAGTTACCATCTCTAACTATGGCTACACCTTC.

In nucleotides, the CDR3 is TGCAGTGCCACCCCGATCGACAGGGACTATGGCTACACCTTC. Translation: CSATPIDRDYGYTF. The gene calls are TRBV20-1 and TRBJ1-2, with 7 bases that match TRBD1. With V trimmed by 6 bases and J by 3 bases, 10 bases remained unmatched. CDR1 is DFQATT, CDR2 SNEGSKA, per germline (reference sequence). This CDR3 spans 14 amino acids.